The 18 T cell receptor beta chains listed next were all sequenced from one sample in a study of blood T cells in healthy people across ages. Combining a sample-barcoded 5' primer with a J-beta primer mix, a second PCR ran for about 7 to 12 cycles. TCRdb reprocessed the 5' RACE reads via MiXCR and lists one record per CDR3 protein. The table records 1 million to 1.2 million distinct CDR3 sequences, 35% to 40% of them present only once. The material sequenced was blood. Receptors were obtained from a man between 18 and 35 years old in good health.

The chain joins TRBV6-1 to TRBJ1-3; no reliable D call. Germline assignment: CDR1 MNHNS and CDR2 SASEGT. V lost 3 bases to trimming and J lost 14 bases, with 14 bases between them. The CDR3 spans 12 residues. The CDR3 region has the DNA TGTGCCAGCAGTGAGTGGGAGGTCCCAGTATATTTT. It specifies CASSEWEVPVYF.

V and J are TRBV6-6 and TRBJ1-2; 7 nucleotides agree with TRBD1. Germline V gene lookup returns CDR1 MNHNY and CDR2 SVGAGI (reference sequence). There are 15 residues in the CDR3. The V and J ends lost 10 bases and 2 bases, in that order; junction bases with no gene match: 13. CDR3 bases: TGTGCCACCATTACGCGGCAGGGGGACAACTATGGCTACACCTTC. Encoded protein: CATITRQGDNYGYTF.

This clonotype was observed a handful of times. V and J are TRBV6-5 and TRBJ2-3; the D is unclear. Germline assignment: CDR1 MNHEY and CDR2 SVGAGI. V dropped 1 base and J dropped 3 bases, with 5 bases sitting between them. This CDR3 comprises 13 residues. The CDR3, as DNA: TGTGCCAGCAGTTACTTTGGAACAGATACGCAGTATTTT. Translating gives CASSYFGTDTQYF.

The chain carries TRBV27 and TRBJ2-5; TRBD2 is a possible D gene (6 bases). Germline values: CDR1 MNHEY, CDR2 SMNVEV (reference sequence). The CDR3 contains 15 residues. With 6 bases removed from V and 11 bases from J, the gap between germline ends came to 25 bases. The CDR3: CASRPGTATYNEQYF. In nucleotides, the CDR3 is TGTGCCAGCAGACCCGGGACTGCCACCTACAATGAGCAGTACTTC.

The J gene is TRBJ1-2, the V gene TRBV5-5; D not resolved. V was clipped by 0 bases and J by 4 bases, with 13 bases between them. There are 15 residues in the CDR3. CDR1 and CDR2 from the germline V gene are SGHKS and YYEKEE (reference sequence). CDR3: CASSLDLALFYGYTF. CDR3 nucleotides: TGTGCCAGCAGCTTGGATTTGGCGCTCTTCTATGGCTACACCTTC.

The gene calls are TRBV7-2 and TRBJ2-2, with TRBD1 as a possible D gene (6 bases). V was cut by 3 bases and J by 0 bases, with 14 bases left in between. Germline CDR1 and CDR2: SGHTA and FQGNSA. This CDR3 spans 17 amino acids. The CDR3 region is CASSFHREIANTGELFF. The CDR3 coding sequence is TGTGCCAGCAGCTTTCACAGGGAAATCGCGAACACCGGGGAGCTGTTTTTT.

The J gene is TRBJ2-7, the V gene TRBV20-1, with 7 bases lining up with TRBD1. Germline V gene lookup returns CDR1 DFQATT and CDR2 SNEGSKA (reference sequence). With V trimmed by 5 bases and J by 2 bases, 9 bases remained unmatched. The CDR3 runs to 14 residues. The CDR3 DNA reads TGCAGTGCTGGCTCGACAGGGTCTGCCTACGAGCAGTACTTC. Residues: CSAGSTGSAYEQYF.

The V gene is TRBV25-1, the J gene TRBJ2-7; 8 nucleotides align to TRBD1. The V segment lost 4 bases and the J segment 7 bases; nucleotides outside the gene matches: 15. Germline CDR1 and CDR2: MGHDK and SYGVNS. The CDR3 is 16 residues long. The CDR3 is CASSGMTGTGVNEQYF. The CDR3 region has the DNA TGTGCCAGCAGTGGGATGACCGGGACAGGAGTCAATGAGCAGTACTTC.

The chain combines TRBV4-3 with TRBJ2-1; weak D call: TRBD2 (6 bases). Germline V gene lookup returns CDR1 LGHNA and CDR2 YSLEER. Trimming took 1 base from V and 0 from J, leaving 19 bases between them. This CDR3 has 19 residues. CDR3 region: CASSQGPGSEAGSYNEQFF. The CDR3 region has the DNA TGCGCCAGCAGCCAAGGTCCGGGATCCGAAGCGGGCTCCTACAATGAGCAGTTCTTC.

The chain is built from TRBV6-5 and TRBJ2-1; the match to TRBD2 covers 14 bases. V trimming: 7 bases; J trimming: 9 bases; junction bases outside the gene matches: 11. Germline-derived CDR1 and CDR2 are MNHEY and SVGAGI. The CDR3 consists of 16 residues. Here the CDR3 DNA reads TGTGCCAGCAAGCCACCGGGACTAGCGGGAGTGGGTGAGCAGTTCTTC. Its translation is CASKPPGLAGVGEQFF.

The chain recombines TRBV2 with TRBJ2-5; 8 nucleotides line up with TRBD2. The germline gives CDR1 SNHLY, CDR2 FYNNEI. V dropped 10 bases and J dropped 11; count of bases not matched to a gene: 9. CDR3 length: 11 residues. CDR3: CATRTSNEQYF. CDR3 in DNA: TGTGCCACCCGGACTAGCAATGAGCAGTACTTC.

This chain uses TRBV29-1 with TRBJ2-2; a weak D match, TRBD2 (6 bases). CDR1 and CDR2 from the germline V gene are SQVTM and ANQGSEA. The CDR3 loop spans 16 amino acids. Between the trimmed V and J ends, which lost 6 bases and 3 bases, there was a span of 20 bases. DNA for the CDR3: TGCAGCGTCCAACGGGGGTCTGGGATATACACCGGGGAGCTGTTTTTT. As protein: CSVQRGSGIYTGELFF.

V usage is TRBV5-1 and J usage is TRBJ2-5; 11 bases are a match to TRBD1. The CDR3 sequence is 15 residues long. V lost 4 bases, J lost 11 bases, and 13 bases stayed unmatched. Germline CDR1 SGHRS, CDR2 YFSETQ. CDR3 residues: CASSRGQGAENEQYF. The CDR3 bases are TGCGCCAGCAGCAGAGGACAGGGGGCTGAGAATGAGCAGTACTTC.

J is TRBJ1-6 and V is TRBV6-2 or TRBV6-3; D unclear. This CDR3 region has 13 residues. Germline-derived CDR1 and CDR2 are MNHEY and SVGEGT. Trimming cost V 5 bases and J 8 bases, with 10 bases left between them. This CDR3 is CASSPTEHSPLHF. Here the CDR3 DNA reads TGTGCCAGCAGTCCGACGGAACATTCACCCCTCCACTTT.

The chain recombines TRBV6-1 with TRBJ2-5; 8 bases fit TRBD1. J was trimmed by 11 bases and V by 2 bases; bases with no gene match: 10. The germline CDR1 and CDR2 sequences are MNHNS and SASEGT. The CDR3 spans 14 residues. Here the CDR3 DNA reads TGTGCCAGCAGTGAATTTGGGACAGGCAATGAGCAGTACTTC. It encodes CASSEFGTGNEQYF.

This clonotype was seen a few times. This sequence joins TRBV12-3 or TRBV12-4 and TRBJ1-2; weak D call: TRBD1 (5 bases). V was trimmed by 0 bases and J by 3 bases, leaving 5 bases between them. CDR3 length: 13 residues. The CDR3, as DNA: TGTGCCAGCAGTTTAGCCAGGGACTATGGCTACACCTTC. Encoded protein: CASSLARDYGYTF.

The CDR3 sequence is CSATLGADTQYF. In nucleotides, the CDR3 is TGCAGTGCGACGCTAGGGGCAGATACGCAGTATTTT. The gene calls are TRBV20-1 and TRBJ2-3, with D perhaps matching TRBD1 (5 bases). V gave up 6 bases and J gave up 4 bases, with 11 bases separating them. Germline assignment: CDR1 DFQATT and CDR2 SNEGSKA (reference sequence). This CDR3 is built from 12 residues.

This clonotype was picked up many times. The genes are TRBV5-1 and TRBJ2-3; 13 bases fit TRBD2. The CDR3 consists of 15 residues. V trimming: 4 bases; J trimming: 5 bases; junction bases outside the gene matches: 4. Germline lookup yields CDR1 SGHRS and CDR2 YFSETQ. CDR3 sequence: CASSLWTSGGDTQYF. CDR3 nucleotide sequence: TGCGCCAGCAGCCTATGGACTAGCGGGGGAGATACGCAGTATTTT.